The 19 T cell receptor beta chains below all came from one sample that was sequenced in a study of post-analysis software for immune sequencing data. Unique molecular identifiers featured in each of the TCR beta cDNA libraries. One entry per CDR3 protein, called by TCRdb with MiXCR from the PCR reads. The sample lists 600,000 to 750,000 distinct CDR3 sequences, 55% to 60% occurring once. These receptors' targets are unknown. Study conclusions and caveats: Four to six TRBV segments appeared more often in patients than in controls, and TRBV5-6, TRBV5-1 and TRBV20-1 were among these.

Source material: blood. Receptors were obtained from a girl between 2 and 10 years old with multiple sclerosis.

V usage is TRBV19 and J usage is TRBJ2-3, with D perhaps matching TRBD1 (7 bases). The CDR3 length is 14 residues. V was trimmed by 7 bases and J by 6 bases, leaving 17 bases between them. The V gene's germline CDR1 is LNHDA and CDR2 SQIVND (reference sequence). As DNA, the CDR3 is TGTGCCAGTAATCCACAGGGGACTCTTGATACGCAGTATTTT. This encodes CASNPQGTLDTQYF.

The chain carries TRBV7-9 and TRBJ2-5; TRBD2 aligns across 11 bases. The CDR3 spans 15 residues. Unmatched junction bases numbered 5, after V lost 5 bases and J lost 3 bases. Per germline, CDR1 SEHNR and CDR2 FQNEAQ (reference sequence). This CDR3 is CASSQTSGTKETQYF. As DNA, the CDR3 is TGTGCCAGCAGCCAGACTAGCGGGACTAAAGAGACCCAGTACTTC.

The chain combines TRBV7-2 with TRBJ2-5, with 7 bases that match TRBD1. The germline gives CDR1 SGHTA, CDR2 FQGNSA. V was pared by 7 bases and J by 5 bases, with 4 bases of the junction left unmatched. This CDR3 has 12 amino acids. CDR3 DNA sequence: TGTGCCAGCAACTCCAGGGGGGAGACCCAGTACTTC. Translating it yields CASNSRGETQYF.

This clonotype was recorded once. V gene TRBV6-1 combines with J gene TRBJ1-2, with D possibly matching TRBD1 (5 bases). V was trimmed by 6 bases and J by 10 bases, leaving 15 bases between them. This CDR3 comprises 12 residues. The germline V gene has CDR1 MNHNS and CDR2 SASEGT. The CDR3 region is CASRATEGNYTF. In DNA form, the CDR3 reads TGTGCCAGCAGGGCCACCGAGGGGAACTACACCTTC.

The rearrangement joins TRBV5-5 to TRBJ1-2; tentative D call: TRBD1 (5 bases). The V end lost 3 bases, the J end lost 8 bases, and 14 bases lay between the germline ends. Per the germline V gene, CDR1 is SGHKS and CDR2 is YYEKEE (reference sequence). The CDR3 contains 13 residues. The CDR3 nucleotides read TGTGCCAGCAGCTCGCAGCCCGACAGCGGCTACACCTTC. Translating gives CASSSQPDSGYTF.

This clonotype was counted between two and nine times. The chain couples TRBV20-1 to TRBJ2-3, with D tentatively TRBD1 (5 bases). The germline CDR1 and CDR2 sequences are DFQATT and SNEGSKA (reference sequence). The V end lost 0 bases, the J end lost 0 bases, and 7 bases lay between the germline ends. This CDR3 comprises 14 residues. CDR3 coding DNA: TGCAGTGCTAGAGAGACAGAAAGCACAGATACGCAGTATTTT. This encodes CSARETESTDTQYF.

This clonotype was seen repeatedly, ten times or more. The chain couples TRBV6-2 or TRBV6-3 to TRBJ1-4; maybe TRBD1 (6 bases). This CDR3 contains 14 residues. Germline V gene lookup returns CDR1 MNHEY and CDR2 SVGEGT. Trimming pared 7 bases from V and 7 bases from J, leaving 16 bases between. This CDR3 reads CASTSGEESEKLFF. The CDR3 bases are TGTGCCAGCACCTCAGGGGAGGAGTCTGAAAAACTGTTTTTT.

This clonotype came up a few times. The CDR3 loop is CSASRVNEQFF. The CDR3 DNA reads TGCAGTGCTAGTCGCGTCAATGAGCAGTTCTTC. The chain links TRBV20-1 to TRBJ2-1; unclear D gene. The CDR3 is 11 residues long. The V and J ends lost 3 bases and 6 bases respectively, with 6 bases between them. The germline gives CDR1 DFQATT, CDR2 SNEGSKA (reference sequence).

The rearrangement links TRBV6-6 to TRBJ2-5; D not resolved. Per germline, CDR1 MNHNY and CDR2 SVGAGI (reference sequence). The V end lost 6 bases, the J end lost 5 bases, and 13 bases lay between the germline ends. This CDR3 has 13 amino acids. Written as DNA, the CDR3 is TGTGCCAGCAGAAAAATGGCCGATGAGACCCAGTACTTC. Protein product: CASRKMADETQYF.

This clonotype was picked up one time. The J gene is TRBJ2-7, the V gene TRBV7-2; D not resolved. The CDR3 is 12 amino acids. Germline CDR1 is SGHTA and CDR2 is FQGNSA. Deletions cut 5 bases from V and 3 bases from J, with 8 bases between. CDR3 DNA sequence: TGTGCCAGCAGCATCCCCTACTACGAGCAGTACTTC. Protein product: CASSIPYYEQYF.

This clonotype was picked up a small number of times. The chain uses TRBV29-1 and TRBJ2-5; 11 bases map to TRBD1. Germline V CDR1 and CDR2: SQVTM, ANQGSEA. J gave up 4 bases and V 5 bases, and 3 bases lay outside the gene matches. The CDR3 contains 13 residues. The CDR3 DNA is TGCAGCGTTCCGGGACAGGGGGGAGAGACCCAGTACTTC. This translates into CSVPGQGGETQYF.

The rearrangement joins TRBV10-3 to TRBJ2-6; the D gene is possibly TRBD1 (8 bases). The V gene lost 6 bases and the J gene lost 0 bases, with 12 bases spanning the gap. CDR1 ENHRY and CDR2 SYGVKD come from the germline V gene. There are 16 residues in the CDR3. The CDR3 region has the DNA TGTGCCATCAGCACAGGGGGGGTCTCTGGGGCCAACGTCCTGACTTTC. As protein: CAISTGGVSGANVLTF.

The V and J genes are TRBV2 and TRBJ2-1, with D uncertain. Germline CDR1 is SNHLY and CDR2 is FYNNEI. V lost 4 bases and J 4 bases, leaving 5 bases between the germline ends. This CDR3 contains 12 residues. Written as DNA, the CDR3 is TGTGCCAGCAGTGTATCGTACAATGAGCAGTTCTTC. Translation: CASSVSYNEQFF.

This clonotype appeared a few times. This chain joins TRBV7-2 and TRBJ2-1; 7 bases map to TRBD2. The germline gives CDR1 SGHTA, CDR2 FQGNSA. CDR3 size: 16 residues. Trimming at V came to 1 base and at J to 8 bases, leaving 11 bases not matched to a gene. The CDR3 loop reads CASSLGASGLRDEQFF. CDR3 coding DNA: TGTGCCAGCAGCTTAGGGGCTAGCGGCCTTCGGGATGAGCAGTTCTTC.

The chain carries TRBV28 and TRBJ2-3, with no clear D. V dropped 6 bases and J dropped 6 bases, with 16 bases sitting between them. The CDR3 runs to 14 residues. Germline V gives CDR1 MDHEN, CDR2 SYDVKM. The CDR3 region has the DNA TGTGCCAGCAGCTCCATTAATCAGCCGGATACGCAGTATTTT. This sequence encodes CASSSINQPDTQYF.

In this sample, this clonotype turned up a few times. The chain carries TRBV7-9 and TRBJ1-5; 7 bases map to TRBD1. Germline V lookup: CDR1 SEHNR, CDR2 FQNEAQ (reference sequence). The length of the CDR3 is 13 residues. Losses at the gene ends were 5 bases for V and 4 bases for J; bases not matched to a gene: 2. CDR3 sequence: CASSVQGNQPQHF. CDR3 nucleotide sequence: TGTGCCAGCAGCGTACAGGGGAATCAGCCCCAGCATTTT.

The chain links TRBV7-9 to TRBJ2-1; 9 bases are a match to TRBD2. The CDR3 is 16 residues long. Germline V gene lookup returns CDR1 SEHNR and CDR2 FQNEAQ (reference sequence). V gave up 5 bases and J gave up 7 bases; unmatched junction bases: 12. CDR3 sequence (DNA): TGTGCCAGCAGCCTGCCGGGGGTAGCGGGAGTGAATGAGCAGTTCTTC. Protein sequence: CASSLPGVAGVNEQFF.

CDR3 nucleotides: TGCAGTGCTAGGGGACAGCGGAGCTCCTACAATGAGCAGTTCTTC. Translation: CSARGQRSSYNEQFF. The V gene is TRBV20-1, the J gene TRBJ2-1; TRBD1 agrees at 7 bases. Germline lookup yields CDR1 DFQATT and CDR2 SNEGSKA (reference sequence). V shed 3 bases, J shed 0 bases, and the junction held 5 bases outside the gene matches. The CDR3 spans 15 residues.

The chain carries TRBV14 and TRBJ2-6, with TRBD2 as a possible D gene (5 bases). The germline gives CDR1 SGHDN, CDR2 FVKESK. The V end was cut by 0 bases, the J end by 0 bases, with 9 bases between. The CDR3 covers 17 residues. CDR3 coding DNA: TGTGCCAGCAGCCAAGAGACGGGGTTCTCTGGGGCCAACGTCCTGACTTTC. Translation gives CASSQETGFSGANVLTF.